Below are 14 T cell receptor beta chains sequenced from a single sample in a study of T-cell memory formation after mild COVID-19. Using its own MiXCR run on the 5' RACE reads, TCRdb lists one record per CDR3 protein. The sample consists of 300,000 to 350,000 distinct CDR3 sequences, 19% of them appearing once. The source material was PBMCs or a T cell subset sorted from them (not recorded which). These receptor sequences come from a man between 18 and 29 years old who had mild COVID-19 (a few samples of this study predate the infection). Cell type and time point are not known.

This clonotype showed up just a few times. This rearrangement joins TRBV20-1 to TRBJ2-5, with 10 positions matching TRBD2. Germline V gene data show CDR1 as DFQATT and CDR2 as SNEGSKA (reference sequence). V shed 4 bases and J 5 bases; nucleotides not matched to a gene: 1. The CDR3 covers 12 residues. For the CDR3, the DNA is TGCAGTGCTAAGACTAGCGGGGAGACCCAGTACTTC. Amino acids: CSAKTSGETQYF.

The rearrangement uses TRBV9 and TRBJ1-1, with a possible D match to TRBD1 (5 bases). Germline CDR1 and CDR2: SGDLS and YYNGEE. V dropped 3 bases and J dropped 6 bases, with 12 bases sitting between them. This CDR3 has 13 amino acids. CDR3 sequence: CASSGLMGAEAFF. The CDR3 nucleotides are TGTGCCAGCAGCGGACTGATGGGGGCTGAAGCTTTCTTT.

This clonotype was seen more than once but under ten times. The genes are TRBV6-5 and TRBJ2-3; 12 bases match TRBD2. Germline CDR1 reads MNHEY; CDR2 reads SVGAGI. The length of the CDR3 is 15 residues. Trimming cost V 8 bases and J 3 bases; bases outside gene matches: 6. CDR3 nucleotides: TGTGCCAGCGGCCGACTAGCGGGGGAAACAGATACGCAGTATTTT. It encodes CASGRLAGETDTQYF.

V gene TRBV7-2 combines with J gene TRBJ2-1; 7 nucleotides match TRBD1. Trimming took 4 bases from V and 1 from J; bases not matched to a gene: 4. The length of the CDR3 is 15 residues. The germline CDR1 and CDR2 sequences are SGHTA and FQGNSA. The CDR3 is CASSSDRNSYNEQFF. The CDR3 DNA sequence: TGTGCCAGCAGCTCGGACAGGAATTCCTACAATGAGCAGTTCTTC.

This clonotype was found a few times. V and J are TRBV7-3 and TRBJ2-1; 8 bases line up with TRBD2. CDR1 and CDR2 (germline): SGHTA, FQGTGA. With 5 bases clipped from V and 10 bases from J, the junction kept 10 bases outside the gene matches. CDR3 size: 14 residues. CDR3 sequence (DNA): TGTGCCAGCAGCCACCTGGGACTAGGGGACGAGCAGTTCTTC. It translates to CASSHLGLGDEQFF.

This clonotype has only a few counts. This chain links TRBV7-9 with TRBJ2-3; D is possibly TRBD2 (5 bases). V lost 5 bases, J lost 5 bases, and 17 bases lay in between. CDR3 length: 15 residues. Germline-derived CDR1 and CDR2 are SEHNR and FQNEAQ (reference sequence). Here the CDR3 reads CASSVDGENRDTQYF. For the CDR3, the DNA is TGTGCCAGCAGCGTAGACGGGGAAAACAGAGATACGCAGTATTTT.

The chain has TRBV5-8 and TRBJ2-4; no clear D gene. Trimming left V 4 bases short and J 1 base short, with 15 bases between. Germline loops: CDR1 SGHTS, CDR2 YDEGEE. The CDR3 covers 16 residues. The CDR3, as DNA: TGTGCCAGCAGCATGGACGGGCAATCGGCCAAAAACATTCAGTACTTC. It is translated as CASSMDGQSAKNIQYF.

In this sample, this clonotype turned up a few times. The CDR3 loop reads CSASQGSSGAYEQYF. The CDR3 nucleotides read TGCAGTGCTAGCCAAGGATCTAGCGGGGCTTACGAGCAGTACTTC. The chain joins TRBV20-1 to TRBJ2-7, with 9 bases matching TRBD2. Germline values: CDR1 DFQATT, CDR2 SNEGSKA (reference sequence). The trim removed 3 bases at V and 4 bases at J, leaving 10 bases unmatched. This CDR3 is built from 15 residues.

The chain couples TRBV5-1 to TRBJ2-2; 7 bases line up with TRBD1. Germline V CDR1 and CDR2: SGHRS, YFSETQ. The trim removed 5 bases at V and 5 bases at J, leaving 9 bases unmatched. The CDR3 runs to 15 residues. The CDR3 protein is CASRPTGVKTGELFF. The CDR3 nucleotides are TGCGCCAGCAGGCCCACAGGGGTAAAGACCGGGGAGCTGTTTTTT.

This clonotype was picked up a small number of times. V and J are TRBV24-1 and TRBJ2-5; 10 nucleotides match TRBD1. V gave up 4 bases and J gave up 6 bases; unmatched junction bases: 7. The CDR3 consists of 15 residues. Per the germline V gene, CDR1 is KGHDR and CDR2 is SFDVKD. This CDR3 reads CATSDPGQGWKTQYF. CDR3 bases: TGTGCCACCAGTGACCCGGGACAGGGGTGGAAGACCCAGTACTTC.

The chain has TRBV27 and TRBJ1-6; D gene uncertain. V was trimmed by 7 bases and J by 7 bases, leaving 11 bases between them. This CDR3 is built from 13 residues. Per germline, CDR1 MNHEY and CDR2 SMNVEV (reference sequence). CDR3 bases: TGTGCCAGCACTGGGGAAACCAATTCACCCCTCCACTTT. Protein: CASTGETNSPLHF.

The chain employs TRBV7-2 and TRBJ1-3, with D possibly TRBD1 on 5 matching bases. CDR1 and CDR2 from the germline V gene are SGHTA and FQGNSA. The CDR3 sequence is 12 residues long. The V end was cut by 4 bases, the J end by 8 bases, with 9 bases between. The CDR3 nucleotides read TGTGCCAGCAGCTATGGGGCGCACACCATATATTTT. Its translation: CASSYGAHTIYF.

This clonotype turned up a few times. The J gene is TRBJ2-2, the V gene TRBV7-9; D is unclear. The CDR3 spans 16 residues. Germline assignment: CDR1 SEHNR and CDR2 FQNEAQ (reference sequence). Between the trimmed V and J ends, which lost 7 bases and 0 bases, there was a span of 15 bases. The CDR3 is CASTASLTTNTGELFF. In nucleotides, the CDR3 is TGTGCCAGCACAGCCTCCTTAACGACGAACACCGGGGAGCTGTTTTTT.

There are a few counts of this clonotype. The chain recombines TRBV3-1 with TRBJ1-6; D gene unclear. Germline values: CDR1 LGHDT, CDR2 YNNKEL (reference sequence). The V end lost 3 bases, the J end lost 10 bases, and 13 bases lay between the germline ends. The length of the CDR3 is 14 residues. The CDR3 region is CASSQGGKDSPLHF. The DNA for the CDR3 is TGTGCCAGCAGCCAGGGCGGCAAGGACTCACCCCTCCACTTT.